This is a list of T cell receptor beta chains from one sample in a study of chemoradiotherapy in HPV16-positive cancers. Profiled with immunoSEQ multiplex PCR; TCRdb holds only in-frame clones, not every one. There are 13,000 or so clones in the sample; approximately 85% occur only once, and 5.8% lies in the top ten. The source was blood, collected from a patient who underwent chemoradiotherapy. The origin of the receptors is a human donor with HPV-associated anogenital cancer. Both conserved end residues are part of each CDR3. The D gene is left open where the match is weak. Not all rows give a size; the values are once, few, many and, for expanded clones, a class.

>.|TRBV30|15|.|TRBJ1-2
TGTGCCCGCTCAACCGGGACGTCAAATAACTATGGCTACACCTTC
CARSTGTSNNYGYTF
>.|TRBV9|14|TRBD2|TRBJ2-3
TGTGCCAGCAGCGTCGGGACTATTACAGATACGCAGTATTTT
CASSVGTITDTQYF
>few|TRBV27|16|.|TRBJ1-1
TGTGCCAGCGCCCCCGGTAGGGTTAAGCAAAACACTGAAGCTTTCTTT
CASAPGRVKQNTEAFF
>.|TRBV5-4|14|.|TRBJ2-6
TGTGCCAGCAGCTTGTGGTCAGGCTCCAACGTCCTGACTTTC
CASSLWSGSNVLTF
>.|TRBV7-2|14|.|TRBJ2-3
TGTGCCAGCAGCTCGATTGGGAGCACAGATACGCAGTATTTT
CASSSIGSTDTQYF
>once|TRBV6-6|14|TRBD2|TRBJ2-3
TGTGCCATACAAAGCGGGGGGGCGGCGGATACGCAGTATTTT
CAIQSGGAADTQYF
>.|TRBV15|15|.|TRBJ1-6
TGTGCCACCCGGGCCGACTCTTTATCTGATTCACCCCTCCACTTT
CATRADSLSDSPLHF
>few|TRBV7-3|15|TRBD2|TRBJ2-5
TGTGCCAGCAGCTTGGTGGGAGGGGTACAAGAGACCCAGTACTTC
CASSLVGGVQETQYF
>once|TRBV5-5|15|.|TRBJ1-3
TGTGCCAGCAGCTTTTCCGGGGCTGTCGAGAACACCATATATTTT
CASSFSGAVENTIYF
>.|TRBV18|15|.|TRBJ2-6
TGTGCCAGCTCACCGGCCCCTCTCGGGGCCAACGTCCTGACTTTC
CASSPAPLGANVLTF
>once|TRBV5-4|13|.|TRBJ2-5
TGTGCCAGCAGCTTAAAGGGGACGGAGACCCAGTACTTC
CASSLKGTETQYF
>.|TRBV10-3|12|.|TRBJ1-4
TGTGCCACGGGCCAGCCCCAAGAAAAACTGTTTTTT
CATGQPQEKLFF
>.|TRBV5-1|14|.|TRBJ2-3
TGCGCCAGCAGCTTAAGACAGAGGACAGATACGCAGTATTTT
CASSLRQRTDTQYF
>.|TRBV5-4|13|.|TRBJ2-3
TGTGCCAGCAGCTGGGACACCCAAGATACGCAGTATTTT
CASSWDTQDTQYF
>.|TRBV6-4|14|TRBD2|TRBJ2-1
TGTGCCAGCAGTGACAGCGGGGGGGCCGGTGAGCAGTTCTTC
CASSDSGGAGEQFF
>.|TRBV6-1|15|.|TRBJ2-2
TGTGCCAGCTCTTCCGGGAACTCTCTCCCCGGGGAGCTGTTTTTT
CASSSGNSLPGELFF
>.|TRBV7-9|13|.|TRBJ2-7
TGTGCCAGCAAAGGGTATAGCTCCTACGAGCAGTACTTC
CASKGYSSYEQYF
>.|TRBV30|16|.|TRBJ1-1
TGTGCCTGGAGTGCCAGGGGCTCCCGCGGGGCCACTGAAGCTTTCTTT
CAWSARGSRGATEAFF
>.|TRBV2|13|.|TRBJ1-2
TGTGCCAGCAGTGAAGCGAGGGGAGGAGGCTACACCTTC
CASSEARGGGYTF
>.|TRBV6-4|15|.|TRBJ2-3
TGTGCCAGCAGTGGACGACAGGCCCCCACAGATACGCAGTATTTT
CASSGRQAPTDTQYF
>.|TRBV7-2|14|.|TRBJ2-3
TGTGCCAGCAGGGACCAGGTTAGCACAGATACGCAGTATTTT
CASRDQVSTDTQYF
>.|TRBV5-1|14|.|TRBJ2-6
TGCGCCAGCAGCCCCCTCCCTGGGGCCAACGTCCTGACTTTC
CASSPLPGANVLTF
>.|TRBV10-2|15|TRBD2|TRBJ2-5
TGCGCCAGCAGTGAGGGACTAGCGGGGTTAGAGACCCAGTACTTC
CASSEGLAGLETQYF
>.|TRBV5-1|14|.|TRBJ1-2
TGCGCCAGCAGCTTGGCAGCGGGGTATGGTGGCTACACCTTC
CASSLAAGYGGYTF
>.|TRBV7-2|15|.|TRBJ1-3
TGTGCCAGCAGCTTAAGGGACACCTCTGGAAACACCATATATTTT
CASSLRDTSGNTIYF
>once|TRBV6-1|14|TRBD1|TRBJ1-2
TGTGCCAGCGGCACAGGGGCGGGGGTTGAGGGCTACACCTTC
CASGTGAGVEGYTF
>.|TRBV30|15|.|TRBJ1-6
TGTGCCTGGATGGCCGAACAGGGCGGGAATTCACCCCTCCACTTT
CAWMAEQGGNSPLHF
>.|TRBV18|14|.|TRBJ1-2
TGTGCCAGCTCACCTACCCGGGATTTCTATGGCTACACCTTC
CASSPTRDFYGYTF
>.|TRBV30|14|.|TRBJ2-6
TGTGCCTGGAGTGTGAACAGGATGGCCAACGTCCTGACTTTC
CAWSVNRMANVLTF
>.|TRBV6-1|17|.|TRBJ1-2
TGTGCCAGCAGTGAAGCGCTTCGGGCAGGTGCTAACTATGGCTACACCTTC
CASSEALRAGANYGYTF
>.|TRBV30|12|.|TRBJ1-2
TGTGCCTGGACTTCGGGCGACTATGGCTACACCTTC
CAWTSGDYGYTF
>.|TRBV5-6|15|.|TRBJ1-6
TGTGCCAGCAGTTCACAGGGTCCCTATAATTCACCCCTCCACTTT
CASSSQGPYNSPLHF
>.|TRBV29-1|13|.|TRBJ1-1
TGCAGCGTTGCGAGGGTTTTAAACACTGAAGCTTTCTTT
CSVARVLNTEAFF
>.|TRBV6-6|15|.|TRBJ1-2
TGTGCCAGCAGTTATGGCCCGAGCGATCCCTATGGCTACACCTTC
CASSYGPSDPYGYTF
>once|TRBV2|12|.|TRBJ2-3
TGTGCCAGCAGGCAGGGAGGAGATACGCAGTATTTT
CASRQGGDTQYF
>.|TRBV7-9|17|.|TRBJ2-3
TGTGCCAGCAGCGACGCGGGGCAGGGGGGTAGCACAGATACGCAGTATTTT
CASSDAGQGGSTDTQYF
>.|TRBV7-9|16|.|TRBJ1-4
TGTGCCAGCAGCTTAGTGGCTTGGGGAGTTGGTGAAAAACTGTTTTTT
CASSLVAWGVGEKLFF
>few|TRBV2|16|.|TRBJ1-5
TGTGCCAGCAGGAATACGGGGGGGCGCGGCAATCAGCCCCAGCATTTT
CASRNTGGRGNQPQHF
>.|TRBV5-1|15|TRBD2|TRBJ2-5
TGCGCCAGCAAAGCAGACGGGGGGGGTCAAGAGACCCAGTACTTC
CASKADGGGQETQYF
>.|TRBV5-1|16|.|TRBJ2-5
TGCGCCAGCAGCTTGGGAATCCAGGAGATCCAAGAGACCCAGTACTTC
CASSLGIQEIQETQYF
>.|TRBV2|15|TRBD1|TRBJ2-3
TGTGCCAGCAGGACCGGGACAGGAAGCACAGATACGCAGTATTTT
CASRTGTGSTDTQYF
>.|TRBV27|14|.|TRBJ1-1
TGTGCCGGACAGAGCAGGGCGCCGGGCACTGAAGCTTTCTTT
CAGQSRAPGTEAFF
>.|TRBV19|13|.|TRBJ2-3
TGTGCCAGTAGTATCTGGGCTGCGGATACGCAGTATTTT
CASSIWAADTQYF
>.|TRBV11-2|19|.|TRBJ2-6
TGTGCCAGCAGGGGAACAGGGTCTCATCTTTTCTCTGGGGCCAACGTCCTGACTTTC
CASRGTGSHLFSGANVLTF
>.|TRBV27|19|.|TRBJ2-6
TGTGCCAGCAGTTTATTAGGGGAGACCCGCGGGCACGGGGCCAACGTCCTGACTTTC
CASSLLGETRGHGANVLTF
>.|TRBV5-4|14|.|TRBJ2-3
TGTGCCAGCAGGGCGGGGCCCCCAGATGATACGCAGTATTTT
CASRAGPPDDTQYF
>once|TRBV5-6|16|.|TRBJ1-1
TGTGCCAGCACCCTGTGGGCGCTTCTTTGGAGCACTGAAGCTTTCTTT
CASTLWALLWSTEAFF
>.|TRBV6-1|15|.|TRBJ1-4
TGTGCCAGCGGAGTTAGTCCCGAACTTAATGAAAAACTGTTTTTT
CASGVSPELNEKLFF
>.|TRBV7-2|14|TRBD2|TRBJ2-7
TGTGCCAGCAGCCTTAGCGGGGGGATCTACGAGCAGTACTTC
CASSLSGGIYEQYF
>.|TRBV10-3|13|.|TRBJ2-5
TGTGCCATCAGAGGGGGAATAGTTGAGACCCAGTACTTC
CAIRGGIVETQYF
>.|TRBV2|10|.|TRBJ1-6
TGTGCCAGCGGGGATTCACCCCTCCACTTT
CASGDSPLHF
>.|TRBV27|14|TRBD1|TRBJ1-2
TGTGCCAGCAGTTTACGGACAGGCGCCTATGGCTACACCTTC
CASSLRTGAYGYTF
>few|TRBV5-4|14|.|TRBJ1-3
TGTGCCAGCAGCTTGGCAGGGGCTGGAAACACCATATATTTT
CASSLAGAGNTIYF
>few|TRBV6-1|16|.|TRBJ1-5
TGTGCCAGCAGTGTACGACAAGACTATAGCAATCAGCCCCAGCATTTT
CASSVRQDYSNQPQHF